A selection of T cell receptor beta chains follows, all from one sample in a study of T cell responses to AZD1222 COVID-19 vaccine. Clones were read by immunoSEQ multiplex PCR, and TCRdb kept only the in-frame ones, dropping some. The sample records 94,000 or so clones, about 88% being singletons. The sequenced sample was peripheral blood, obtained on day 0 of AZD1222 vaccination. The origin of the receptors is an adult in good health. Each CDR3 is given with its conserved first and last residue.

V gene,CDR3 protein
TRBV10-3,CAISEPGLAGPSGANVLTF
TRBV2,CASSEFSNQPQHF
TRBV9,CASSVEGQNTEAFF
TRBV11-3,CASSSQRGELFF
TRBV11-3,CASSLDRGTDEQYF
TRBV27,CASSSRQGASNQPQHF
TRBV3-1/TRBV3-2,CASSQDLSPGYAYEQYF
TRBV18,CASSPQTGNTGELFF
TRBV2,CASSEQGLTGELFF
TRBV5-1,CASSLDRPPYNEQFF
TRBV7-2,CASSFRLAGDNEQFF
TRBV7-2,CASLRGLQETQYF
TRBV27,CASSPARGAVNYGYTF
TRBV3-1/TRBV3-2,CASSQVPMNTEAFF
TRBV6-5,CASSYPGDVNQPQHF
TRBV6-5,CASSYSTGEFDYEQYF
TRBV3-1/TRBV3-2,CASSPNQATGELFF
TRBV15,CATSRRTAMNTEAFF
TRBV29-1,CSVGGTPLLNTEAFF
TRBV7-9,CASKVAVTKHEQYF
TRBV4-1,CASSLRGDNEQFF
TRBV29-1,CSVEISASGANVLTF
TRBV10-3,CAISTGTGTYEQYF
TRBV3-1/TRBV3-2,CASSPLWTGGSYGYTF
TRBV30,CAWGVFSPLHF
TRBV18,CASSSLGQGASLITYEQYF
TRBV12-5,CASGMDSGAGANVLTF
TRBV7-2,CASSSTSASYEQYF
TRBV12-3/TRBV12-4,CASNSLAGEQYF
TRBV5-1,CASSAQGEGYTF
TRBV5-6,CASSWIVGRPNTEAFF
TRBV11-1,CASSLSGNTIYF
TRBV27,CASSPSGTSSYEQYF
TRBV24-1,CATSDPRDNEKLFF
TRBV7-2,CASSTRWGEQFF
TRBV7-2,CASSLGWTGANVHYEQYF
TRBV5-5,CASSLLEGPRSALHF
TRBV5-8,CASSLSPTANYGYTF
TRBV30,CASRDRAGNTIYF
TRBV9,CASSVAIGTGALPTTEAFF
TRBV6-2/TRBV6-3,CASSYSQLQETQYF
TRBV2,CASSLLLTTDTQYF
TRBV2,CASRANSNQPQHF
TRBV10-3,CAISTGGQETQYF
TRBV11-2,CASSPLGTGITGELFF
TRBV2,CAGSTEGSYEQYF
TRBV12-3/TRBV12-4,CASSLQTGVVLYF